These 16 T cell receptor beta chains came from one sample sequenced in a study of shared clonotypes between healthy human individuals. Profiled with immunoSEQ multiplex PCR; TCRdb holds only in-frame clones, not every one. This sample has approximately 500,000 clones, with roughly 80% found just once. Material for sequencing was PBMCs. Receptor source: a woman between 40 and 55 years old in good health. Some clones in this sample may be carry-over from other donors' samples.

As concerns this clone: The junction shows a germline mismatch at one end, possibly a read error. V usage is TRBV7-7 and J usage is TRBJ2-5, with a possible D match to TRBD1 (6 bases). This CDR3 spans 13 amino acids. Germline CDR1 is SSHAT and CDR2 is FNYEAQ (reference sequence). The CDR3 nucleotides are TGTGCTAGCAGTTTGGACAGTCAAGAGACCCAGTACTTC. This gives the protein CASSLDSQETQYF.

This clone came up a few times. The chain couples TRBV28 to TRBJ1-2; D is uncertain. CDR1 is MDHEN, CDR2 SYDVKM, per germline. The CDR3 is 15 amino acids. V gave up 1 base and J gave up 8 bases, with 17 bases separating them. This CDR3 is CASSLSDRDLRGYTF. In DNA form, the CDR3 reads TGTGCCAGCAGTTTATCGGACCGCGACCTTAGGGGCTACACCTTC.

This clone was picked up a small number of times. It is likely a read error: a sequence one base away is far more abundant. This sequence joins TRBV6-1 and TRBJ1-1, with a possible D match to TRBD1 (5 bases). This CDR3 has 14 amino acids. V lost 2 bases and J lost 7, with 14 bases in between. The germline CDR1 and CDR2 sequences are MNHNS and SASEGT. CDR3 nucleotide sequence: TGTGCCAGCAGTGAACTTCCAGGGAGCAGTGAAGCTTTCTTT. It translates to CASSELPGSSEAFF.

CDR3 in amino acids: CASSSQAATYEQYF. The CDR3 nucleotides are TGTGCCAGTAGTTCACAGGCGGCAACCTACGAGCAGTACTTC. The chain is built from TRBV19 and TRBJ2-7; weak D call: TRBD1 (5 bases). The V and J ends lost 5 bases and 2 bases respectively, with 13 bases between them. The CDR3 length is 14 residues. CDR1 and CDR2 (germline): LNHDA, SQIVND (reference sequence).

DNA for the CDR3: TGTGCCAGCAGTACCCCCCCGTACGAGCAGTACTTC. This gives the protein CASSTPPYEQYF. The genes are TRBV5-5 and TRBJ2-7; D remains ambiguous. Germline V gene data show CDR1 as SGHKS and CDR2 as YYEKEE (reference sequence). This CDR3 has 12 amino acids. Deletions cut 5 bases from V and 4 bases from J, with 10 bases between.

This sequence joins TRBV2 and TRBJ2-3, with TRBD2 identical over 8 bases. Germline V lookup: CDR1 SNHLY, CDR2 FYNNEI. V trimming: 0 bases; J trimming: 6 bases; junction bases outside the gene matches: 5. CDR3 length: 15 residues. CDR3 coding DNA: TGTGCCAGCAGTGAAGCGAAGCGGGAGCCCGATACGCAGTATTTT. As protein: CASSEAKREPDTQYF.

The chain is built from TRBV7-8 and TRBJ2-1, with TRBD2 as a possible D gene (6 bases). Germline assignment: CDR1 SGHVS and CDR2 FQNEAQ. V was trimmed by 1 base and J by 8 bases, leaving 12 bases between them. The CDR3 covers 14 residues. The CDR3 DNA reads as TGTGCCAGCAGCTTAGTGGGACTGGGCGATGAGCAGTTCTTC. Protein: CASSLVGLGDEQFF.

Of note for this clone: A far bigger clonotype differs at one base, so this is likely a read error. CDR3 sequence reads: CASMGSNYGYTF. The CDR3 nucleotides are TGTGCCAGCATGGGCAGTAACTATGGCTACACCTTC. The chain links TRBV2 to TRBJ1-2; D gene unclear. The CDR3 is 12 amino acids. Germline-derived CDR1 and CDR2 are SNHLY and FYNNEI. Trimming left V 7 bases short and J 1 base short, with 7 bases between.

This clone was observed at least ten times. Additional DNA sequences in this sample encode the identical CDR3. The chain carries TRBV30 and TRBJ1-1, with D uncertain. The CDR3 length is 14 residues. V dropped 0 bases and J dropped 2 bases, with 10 bases sitting between them. Germline CDR1 GTSNPN, CDR2 SVGIG (reference sequence). The CDR3 spells CAWSVRGINTEAFF. The CDR3 DNA is TGTGCCTGGAGTGTGAGAGGGATAAACACTGAAGCTTTCTTT.

In regard to this clone: A far bigger clonotype differs at one base, so this is likely a read error. The chain is built from TRBV5-4 and TRBJ2-2; D unresolved. Germline V CDR1 and CDR2: SGHNT, YYREEE (reference sequence). The CDR3 loop spans 15 amino acids. The CDR3 loop reads CASSQMGSNTRELFF. In DNA, the CDR3 is TGTGCCAGCAGCCAAATGGGTTCAAACACCAGGGAGCTGTTTTTT.

The chain links TRBV11-2 to TRBJ1-1; weak D call: TRBD1 (5 bases). In germline, CDR1 is SGHAT, CDR2 FQNNGV. The CDR3 contains 15 residues. Trimming left V 2 bases short and J 1 base short, with 11 bases between. CDR3 nucleotide sequence: TGTGCCAGCAGCTTATGGGGGAGAACGAACACTGAAGCTTTCTTT. Its translation: CASSLWGRTNTEAFF.

The chain links TRBV7-8 to TRBJ1-1, with a possible D match to TRBD1 (5 bases). The ends were cut back, 5 bases at V and 5 bases at J, with 15 bases in the middle. The CDR3 length is 14 residues. Germline V gene sequence: CDR1 SGHVS, CDR2 FQNEAQ. CDR3 residues: CASSHARAGTEAFF. In DNA, the CDR3 is TGTGCCAGCAGCCACGCCAGGGCCGGGACTGAAGCTTTCTTT.

On this clone itself: An end of the junction differs from the germline gene, which may be a read error. The chain links TRBV7-9 to TRBJ2-4, with D possibly being TRBD1 (6 bases). The CDR3 consists of 13 residues. Germline CDR1 is SEHNR and CDR2 is FQNEAQ (reference sequence). The CDR3 loop reads CASSLTQQGNQYF. In nucleotides, the CDR3 is TGTGCCAGCAGCTTAACCCAACAGGGCAATCAGTATTTC.

In DNA form, the CDR3 reads TGTGCCAGCAGCGTAGGGGGACTAGCCGTCAATGAGCAGTTCTTC. Its protein product is CASSVGGLAVNEQFF. The rearrangement joins TRBV9 to TRBJ2-1; 9 nucleotides align to TRBD2. This CDR3 is built from 15 residues. In germline, CDR1 is SGDLS, CDR2 YYNGEE. V gave up 0 bases and J gave up 6 bases; unmatched junction bases: 4.

The V call is TRBV7-7, the J call TRBJ2-2; D may be TRBD1 (5 bases). The CDR3 is 14 residues long. V lost 4 bases and J 4 bases, leaving 10 bases between the germline ends. The germline V gene encodes CDR1 SSHAT and CDR2 FNYEAQ (reference sequence). In DNA, the CDR3 is TGTGCCAGCAGCTCCAGGGTCGTCACCGGGGAGCTGTTTTTT. Translating gives CASSSRVVTGELFF. The full variable domain, with the rest looked up from reference TRBV7-7 and TRBJ2-2, is GAGVSQSPRYKVTKRGQDVTLRCDPISSHATLYWYQQALGQGPEFLTYFNYEAQPDKSGLPSDRFSAERPEGSISTLTIQRTEQRDSAMYRCASSSRVVTGELFFGEGSRLTVL.

This clone turned up a few times. The V gene is TRBV28, the J gene TRBJ2-3, with a possible D match to TRBD1 (5 bases). V lost 6 bases, J lost 0 bases, and 13 bases lay in between. The CDR3 loop spans 15 amino acids. The germline V gene has CDR1 MDHEN and CDR2 SYDVKM. CDR3 bases: TGTGCCAGCAGCCCCAGGGTACGAAGCACAGATACGCAGTATTTT. As protein: CASSPRVRSTDTQYF.